This T cell receptor (beta chain) derives from a study of chronic HIV infection and antiretroviral therapy. This clonotype has only a few counts. Trimming pared 8 bases from V and 1 base from J, leaving 5 bases between. The CDR3 totals 10 residues. The germline V gene has CDR1 SQVTM and CDR2 ANQGSEA. TCRdb fed the 5' RACE reads into MiXCR, producing one record per CDR3 protein. The data contain some 38,000 distinct CDR3 sequences, 7.5% to 9% of them singletons. Specimen: peripheral blood. This sequence originates from an adult who had HIV and had not received antiretroviral therapy, or was an uninfected healthy control (not recorded which). The chain uses TRBV29-1 and TRBJ1-1, with D hard to call. The CDR3, as DNA: TGCAGCACTCAGAACACTGAAGCTTTCTTT. Encoded protein: CSTQNTEAFF.